This entry lists 25 T cell receptor beta chains sequenced from one sample in a study of control samples from healthy donors and cancer patients. Clones were read by immunoSEQ multiplex PCR, and TCRdb kept only the in-frame ones, dropping some. The table shows roughly 200,000 clones, with 90% to 95% occurring only once. Sequencing was carried out using blood. All receptors derive from a man aged 18 to 35 in good health.

The chain carries TRBV18 and TRBJ2-2, with a weak D call TRBD1 (6 bases). The germline V gene encodes CDR1 KGHSH and CDR2 LQKENI. V was clipped by 2 bases and J by 3 bases, with 13 bases between them. The CDR3 has 16 residues. The CDR3 nucleotides are TGTGCCAGCTCACCAAACCGGGACACCTACACCGGGGAGCTGTTTTTT. This gives the protein CASSPNRDTYTGELFF.

The CDR3 sequence is CASGLSPGTGNEKLFF. The CDR3 DNA reads as TGTGCTAGTGGTTTGTCTCCCGGAACCGGGAATGAAAAACTGTTTTTT. V and J are TRBV12-5 and TRBJ1-4; D gene unclear. Deletions cut 2 bases from V and 5 bases from J, with 15 bases between. Germline V gives CDR1 LGHNT, CDR2 FRNRAP. The CDR3 length is 16 residues.

The chain has TRBV6-5 and TRBJ1-1; 8 positions agree with TRBD1. Germline V gene sequence: CDR1 MNHEY, CDR2 SVGAGI. V dropped 4 bases and J dropped 8; count of bases not matched to a gene: 9. This CDR3 contains 14 residues. CDR3 coding DNA: TGTGCCAGCAGTTCCCACCCCCGGGACAGGGAAGCTTTCTTT. Translated: CASSSHPRDREAFF.

V usage is TRBV2 and J usage is TRBJ1-1; 8 bases are shared with TRBD1. Germline loops: CDR1 SNHLY, CDR2 FYNNEI. The CDR3 contains 15 residues. V lost 6 bases to trimming and J lost 0 bases; unmatched junction nucleotides: 6. The CDR3 DNA follows: TGTGCCAGCAGGGGGGGGACAGGAATGAACACTGAAGCTTTCTTT. It specifies CASRGGTGMNTEAFF. Combining the CDR3 with reference TRBV2 and TRBJ1-1 gives the whole variable domain EPEVTQTPSHQVTQMGQEVILRCVPISNHLYFYWYRQILGQKVEFLVSFYNNEISEKSEIFDDQFSVERPDGSNFTLKIRSTKLEDSAMYFCASRGGTGMNTEAFFGQGTRLTVV.

The rearrangement uses TRBV30 and TRBJ1-1; D is ambiguous. The CDR3 covers 14 residues. Trimming cost V 0 bases and J 4 bases, with 12 bases left between them. The V gene's germline CDR1 is GTSNPN and CDR2 SVGIG (reference sequence). The chain's CDR3 is CAWSVPTVGTEAFF. CDR3 DNA: TGTGCCTGGAGTGTACCTACGGTGGGCACTGAAGCTTTCTTT.

The chain uses TRBV18 and TRBJ1-4, with D uncertain. V lost 3 bases to trimming and J lost 0 bases, with 11 bases between them. CDR1 is KGHSH, CDR2 LQKENI, per germline. This CDR3 contains 16 residues. The CDR3 protein is CASSPQDIATNEKLFF. The CDR3 bases are TGTGCCAGCTCACCCCAAGATATTGCAACTAATGAAAAACTGTTTTTT.

The chain has TRBV30 and TRBJ1-1, with D hard to call. The V gene lost 5 bases and the J gene lost 1 base, with 8 bases spanning the gap. The CDR3 runs to 12 residues. Per the germline V gene, CDR1 is GTSNPN and CDR2 is SVGIG (reference sequence). DNA of the CDR3: TGTGCCTGGGGAGGTAGGAACACTGAAGCTTTCTTT. Translated, it gives CAWGGRNTEAFF.

The chain combines TRBV9 with TRBJ1-3; tentatively, D is TRBD1 (6 bases). Trimming stripped 0 bases from V and 2 bases from J, with 9 bases between. The CDR3 sequence is 15 residues long. Germline CDR1 and CDR2: SGDLS and YYNGEE. This chain's CDR3 is CASSVGRGPGNTIYF. The CDR3 region has the DNA TGTGCCAGCAGCGTAGGTCGGGGGCCTGGAAACACCATATATTTT.

The chain is built from TRBV5-1 and TRBJ2-2; 7 nucleotides line up with TRBD2. Germline V gene sequence: CDR1 SGHRS, CDR2 YFSETQ. J lost 0 bases, V lost 2 bases, and 4 bases had no gene match. The CDR3 runs 16 residues. The CDR3 bases are TGCGCCAGCAGCTTTTCTCTAGCGGCGAACACCGGGGAGCTGTTTTTT. Translated: CASSFSLAANTGELFF. The full variable domain, completed using reference TRBV5-1 and TRBJ2-2, is KAGVTQTPRYLIKTRGQQVTLSCSPISGHRSVSWYQQTPGQGLQFLFEYFSETQRNKGNFPGRFSGRQFSNSRSEMNVSTLELGDSALYLCASSFSLAANTGELFFGEGSRLTVL.

The rearrangement uses TRBV5-4 and TRBJ1-1; no clear D. The CDR3 is 16 residues long. V was pared by 4 bases and J by 6 bases, with 22 bases between. CDR1 SGHNT and CDR2 YYREEE come from the germline V gene (reference sequence). The CDR3 region has the DNA TGTGCCAGCAGCCCGCCCCCTGGGTCTCCTGAGCCTGAAGCTTTCTTT. Its translation is CASSPPPGSPEPEAFF. Combining the CDR3 with reference TRBV5-4 and TRBJ1-1 gives the whole variable domain ETGVTQSPTHLIKTRGQQVTLRCSSQSGHNTVSWYQQALGQGPQFIFQYYREEENGRGNFPPRFSGLQFPNYSSELNVNALELDDSALYLCASSPPPGSPEPEAFFGQGTRLTVV.

Here the CDR3 reads CASSRAGSGNTIYF. The CDR3 DNA follows: TGTGCCAGCTCACGGGCAGGGAGTGGAAACACCATATATTTT. The chain joins TRBV18 to TRBJ1-3, with D possibly being TRBD1 (5 bases). Trimming removed 4 bases from V and 3 bases from J, with 10 bases in between. The CDR3 has 14 amino acids. CDR1 KGHSH and CDR2 LQKENI come from the germline V gene. Together with reference TRBV18 and TRBJ1-3, the CDR3 gives the full variable domain: NAGVMQNPRHLVRRRGQEARLRCSPMKGHSHVYWYRQLPEEGLKFMVYLQKENIIDESGMPKERFSAEFPKEGPSILRIQQVVRGDSAAYFCASSRAGSGNTIYFGEGSWLTVV.

The rearrangement joins TRBV12-3 or TRBV12-4 to TRBJ1-4; possibly TRBD1 for D (6 bases). The CDR3 is 13 residues long. Trimming took 5 bases from V and 13 from J, leaving 17 bases between them. The CDR3 loop is CASSPQGIRGLFF. For the CDR3, the DNA is TGTGCCAGCAGTCCACAGGGAATCAGAGGACTGTTTTTT.

The V gene is TRBV3-1 (or the pseudogene TRBV3-2), the J gene TRBJ2-7; 8 bases match TRBD2. The junction had 8 bases not matched to a gene; V was cut back by 4 bases and J by 0 bases. The CDR3 has 16 residues. CDR1 and CDR2 (germline): LGHDT, YNNKEL (reference sequence). Here the CDR3 DNA reads TGTGCCAGCAGCCTTGGGGGCGGGGGGACCTCCTACGAGCAGTACTTC. The encoded protein is CASSLGGGGTSYEQYF.

The J gene is TRBJ2-3, the V gene TRBV12-2; the D call TRBD2 from the table was never checked on the DNA. TRBV12-2 has pseudogene status. The CDR3 is 14 residues long. CDR3 sequence (DNA): TGTGCAAGCCGAAAAGCGGGGGAGGCAGATACGCAGTATTTT. Translation gives CASRKAGEADTQYF.

This chain uses TRBV6-5 with TRBJ2-7; tentative D call: TRBD1 (6 bases). Trimming pared 8 bases from V and 3 bases from J, leaving 14 bases between. Germline V gives CDR1 MNHEY, CDR2 SVGAGI. The CDR3 length is 13 residues. CDR3 loop: CASPPPDSYEQYF. CDR3 coding DNA: TGTGCCAGCCCCCCCCCGGACAGCTACGAGCAGTACTTC.

The chain couples TRBV5-1 to TRBJ2-3; a possible D gene is TRBD2 (5 bases). V lost 3 bases to trimming and J lost 1 base, with 9 bases between them. This CDR3 has 14 residues. The germline CDR1 and CDR2 sequences are SGHRS and YFSETQ. The CDR3 here is CASSSARGTDTQYF. The CDR3, as DNA: TGCGCCAGCAGCTCTGCGCGGGGCACAGATACGCAGTATTTT.

The genes are TRBV24-1 and TRBJ2-5; a possible D gene is TRBD1 (5 bases). The ends were cut back, 4 bases at V and 0 bases at J, with 11 bases in the middle. The CDR3 length is 15 residues. In germline, CDR1 is KGHDR, CDR2 SFDVKD. The CDR3 loop reads CATSDKLTDQETQYF. The CDR3 region has the DNA TGTGCCACCAGTGACAAATTGACAGACCAAGAGACCCAGTACTTC.

The rearrangement links TRBV25-1 to TRBJ2-2, with unresolved D. Germline loops: CDR1 MGHDK, CDR2 SYGVNS. The V end was cut by 5 bases, the J end by 2 bases, with 3 bases between. This CDR3 contains 12 residues. CDR3 region: CASSPNTGELFF. The CDR3 DNA reads as TGTGCCAGCAGTCCAAACACCGGGGAGCTGTTTTTT.

The CDR3 protein is CASSSDCLSGKSSQPQHF. CDR3 coding DNA: TGTGCCAGCAGTTCCGATTGTCTTTCAGGAAAGTCCAGTCAGCCCCAGCATTTT. The V gene is TRBV27, the J gene TRBJ1-5; the D is unclear. Germline V gene data show CDR1 as MNHEY and CDR2 as SMNVEV (reference sequence). V dropped 4 bases and J dropped 6 bases, with 25 bases sitting between them. CDR3 length: 18 residues.

This chain uses TRBV24-1 with TRBJ1-5, with no clear D. Looked up from germline, CDR1 is KGHDR and CDR2 is SFDVKD. CDR3 length: 15 residues. V was pared by 2 bases and J by 0 bases, with 7 bases between. The CDR3 sequence: CATSDSGFSNQPQHF. The CDR3 coding sequence is TGTGCCACCAGTGATTCAGGATTTAGCAATCAGCCCCAGCATTTT.

The chain joins TRBV28 to TRBJ2-7; TRBD1 matches 9 bases. CDR1 is MDHEN and CDR2 is SYDVKM in the germline V gene. The CDR3 loop spans 17 amino acids. The trim removed 3 bases at V and 5 bases at J, leaving 14 bases unmatched. The CDR3 is CASSFSAMGTGKDEQYF. CDR3 DNA sequence: TGTGCCAGCAGTTTTAGCGCGATGGGGACAGGGAAGGACGAGCAGTACTTC.

This clone has a single count. The rearrangement joins TRBV7-9 to TRBJ2-3, with D tentatively TRBD1 (6 bases). Germline V gives CDR1 SEHNR, CDR2 FQNEAQ (reference sequence). The CDR3 runs to 16 residues. The germline V and J ends were trimmed by 6 bases and 0 bases, with 16 bases remaining between them. CDR3 nucleotide sequence: TGTGCCAGCAGGTCAGGGGACCTTATTAGCACAGATACGCAGTATTTT. Protein product: CASRSGDLISTDTQYF. The complete variable domain, with remaining parts taken from reference TRBV7-9 and TRBJ2-3, reads DTGVSQNPRHKITKRGQNVTFRCDPISEHNRLYWYRQTLGQGPEFLTYFQNEAQLEKSRLLSDRFSAERPKGSFSTLEIQRTEQGDSAMYLCASRSGDLISTDTQYFGPGTRLTVL.

The chain uses TRBV7-8 and TRBJ2-3; D could derive from TRBD1 or TRBD2 (6 bases each). This CDR3 has 16 residues. The germline CDR1 and CDR2 sequences are SGHVS and FQNEAQ. The ends were cut back, 1 base at V and 4 bases at J, with 15 bases in the middle. The CDR3 sequence is CASSLVVGGRADTQYF. For the CDR3, the DNA is TGTGCCAGCAGCTTAGTTGTTGGGGGGCGCGCAGATACGCAGTATTTT.

The V and J genes are TRBV2 and TRBJ1-6, with D hard to call. V was cut by 1 base and J by 10 bases, with 11 bases left in between. CDR3 length: 14 residues. CDR1 and CDR2 from the germline V gene are SNHLY and FYNNEI. The CDR3: CASSEEGVGSPLHF. The CDR3 DNA reads as TGTGCCAGCAGTGAAGAGGGCGTGGGGTCACCCCTCCACTTT.

This rearrangement joins TRBV28 to TRBJ2-5; D may be TRBD2 (5 bases). This CDR3 spans 13 amino acids. V was clipped by 7 bases and J by 5 bases, with 14 bases between them. CDR1 is MDHEN and CDR2 is SYDVKM in the germline V gene. The DNA of the CDR3 is TGTGCCAGCACCCTCGGAGGCGCGGAGACCCAGTACTTC. Translating it yields CASTLGGAETQYF. Using reference TRBV28 and TRBJ2-5 for the parts outside the CDR3, the full variable domain is DVKVTQSSRYLVKRTGEKVFLECVQDMDHENMFWYRQDPGLGLRLIYFSYDVKMKEKGDIPEGYSVSREKKERFSLILESASTNQTSMYLCASTLGGAETQYFGPGTRLLVL.